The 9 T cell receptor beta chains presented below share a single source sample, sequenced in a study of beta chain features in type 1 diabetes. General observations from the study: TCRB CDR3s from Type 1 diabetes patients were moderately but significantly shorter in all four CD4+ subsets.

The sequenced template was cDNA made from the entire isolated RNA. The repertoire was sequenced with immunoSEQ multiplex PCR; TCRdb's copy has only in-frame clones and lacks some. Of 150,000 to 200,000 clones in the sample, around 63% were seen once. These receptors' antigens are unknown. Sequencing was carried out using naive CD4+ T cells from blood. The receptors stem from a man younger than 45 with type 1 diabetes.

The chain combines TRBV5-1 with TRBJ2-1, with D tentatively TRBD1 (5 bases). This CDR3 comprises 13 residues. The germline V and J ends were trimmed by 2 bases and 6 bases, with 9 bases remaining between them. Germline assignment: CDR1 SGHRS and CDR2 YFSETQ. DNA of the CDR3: TGCGCCAGCAGCTTTGGACAATCCAATGAGCAGTTCTTC. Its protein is CASSFGQSNEQFF.

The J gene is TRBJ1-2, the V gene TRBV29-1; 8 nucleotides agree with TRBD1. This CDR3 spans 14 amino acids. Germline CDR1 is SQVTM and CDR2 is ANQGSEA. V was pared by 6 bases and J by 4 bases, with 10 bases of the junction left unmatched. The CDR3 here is CSVRLPGTGYGYTF. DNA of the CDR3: TGCAGCGTGCGTTTACCCGGGACAGGCTATGGCTACACCTTC.

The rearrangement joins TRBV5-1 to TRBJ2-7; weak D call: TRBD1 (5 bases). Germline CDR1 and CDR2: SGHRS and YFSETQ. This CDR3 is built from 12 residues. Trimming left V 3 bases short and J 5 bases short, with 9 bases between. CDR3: CASSWQGHEQYF. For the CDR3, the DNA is TGCGCCAGCAGCTGGCAGGGCCACGAGCAGTACTTC.

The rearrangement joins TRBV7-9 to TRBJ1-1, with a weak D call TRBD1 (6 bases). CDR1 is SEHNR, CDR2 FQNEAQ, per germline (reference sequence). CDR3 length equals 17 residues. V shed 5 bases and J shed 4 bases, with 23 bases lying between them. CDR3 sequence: CASSPSRQANMSTEAFF. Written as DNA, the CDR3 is TGTGCCAGCAGCCCATCCAGACAGGCGAATATGAGCACTGAAGCTTTCTTT.

The CDR3 DNA reads as TGTGCCTGGAGTTCGTCCCGGGACCCGTTCTTC. Translation gives CAWSSSRDPFF. This chain uses TRBV30 with TRBJ2-1; tentatively, D is TRBD1 or TRBD2 (5 bases each). V lost 2 bases to trimming and J lost 15 bases, with 14 bases between them. Germline V gene data show CDR1 as GTSNPN and CDR2 as SVGIG (reference sequence). This CDR3 region has 11 residues.

CDR3 loop: CASSPRQADTQYF. As DNA, the CDR3 is TGTGCCAGCAGCCCTCGACAGGCAGATACGCAGTATTTT. The chain is built from TRBV9 and TRBJ2-3; TRBD1 is a possible D gene (6 bases). Germline V gives CDR1 SGDLS, CDR2 YYNGEE. V lost 4 bases and J lost 4, with 10 bases in between. The CDR3 has 13 amino acids.

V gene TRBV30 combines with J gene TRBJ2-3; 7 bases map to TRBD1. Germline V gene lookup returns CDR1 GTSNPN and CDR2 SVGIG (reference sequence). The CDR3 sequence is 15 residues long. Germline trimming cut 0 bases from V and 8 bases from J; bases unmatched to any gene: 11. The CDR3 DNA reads TGTGCCTGGAGTGTACGACAGGGTCTAGGGGGTACGCAGTATTTT. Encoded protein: CAWSVRQGLGGTQYF.

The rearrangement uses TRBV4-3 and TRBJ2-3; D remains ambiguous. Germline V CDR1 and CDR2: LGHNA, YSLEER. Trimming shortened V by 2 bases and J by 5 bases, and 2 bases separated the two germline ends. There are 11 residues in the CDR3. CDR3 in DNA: TGCGCCAGCAGCCAAAAAGATACGCAGTATTTT. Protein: CASSQKDTQYF.

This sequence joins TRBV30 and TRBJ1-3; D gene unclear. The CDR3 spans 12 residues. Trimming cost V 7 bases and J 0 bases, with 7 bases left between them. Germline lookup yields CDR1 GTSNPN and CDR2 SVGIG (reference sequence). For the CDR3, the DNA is TGTGCCTTGGATGTCTCTGGAAACACCATATATTTT. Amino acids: CALDVSGNTIYF. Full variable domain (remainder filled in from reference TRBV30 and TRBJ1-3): SQTIHQWPATLVQPVGSPLSLECTVEGTSNPNLYWYRQAAGRGLQLLFYSVGIGQISSEVPQNLSASRPQDRQFILSSKKLLLSDSGFYLCALDVSGNTIYFGEGSWLTVV.